These 30 T cell receptor beta chains were sequenced from one sample in a study of blood T cell repertoires in COVID-19. Sequencing used immunoSEQ multiplex PCR; TCRdb keeps in-frame clones, though not all of them. The sample lists about 140,000 clones; 70% to 85% were seen once. The material sequenced was peripheral blood. The receptors were sampled from a man in his 60s with acute or convalescent COVID-19.

J is TRBJ1-2 and V is TRBV18; the D is unclear. V was cut by 0 bases and J by 0 bases, with 11 bases left in between. This CDR3 has 16 residues. Germline V gives CDR1 KGHSH, CDR2 LQKENI. CDR3 sequence reads: CASSPPVRPANYGYTF. CDR3 sequence (DNA): TGTGCCAGCTCACCACCGGTCAGGCCGGCTAACTATGGCTACACCTTC.

The table lists this clone with a few counts. The rearrangement uses TRBV28 and TRBJ1-3, with D tentatively TRBD1 (5 bases). There are 16 residues in the CDR3. The germline V gene encodes CDR1 MDHEN and CDR2 SYDVKM. Trimming left V 2 bases short and J 2 bases short, with 13 bases between. CDR3 sequence reads: CASSLLVGGAGNTIYF. CDR3 nucleotide sequence: TGTGCCAGCAGTTTACTCGTGGGGGGAGCTGGAAACACCATATATTTT.

The V and J genes are TRBV7-8 and TRBJ2-7; TRBD2 agrees at 10 bases. CDR1 is SGHVS, CDR2 FQNEAQ, per germline. J was trimmed by 0 bases and V by 0 bases; bases with no gene match: 2. This CDR3 is 16 amino acids long. CDR3 in DNA: TGTGCCAGCAGCTTAGCATCTAGCGGGGGCTCCTACGAGCAGTACTTC. Protein: CASSLASSGGSYEQYF. Using reference TRBV7-8 and TRBJ2-7 for the parts outside the CDR3, the full variable domain is GAGVSQSPRYKVAKRGQDVALRCDPISGHVSLFWYQQALGQGPEFLTYFQNEAQLDKSGLPSDRFFAERPEGSVSTLKIQRTQQEDSAVYLCASSLASSGGSYEQYFGPGTRLTVT.

This rearrangement joins TRBV4-1 to TRBJ1-6, with TRBD1 identical over 12 bases. Germline V gene sequence: CDR1 MGHRA, CDR2 YSYEKL. There are 20 residues in the CDR3. Trimming at V came to 5 bases and at J to 0 bases, leaving 11 bases not matched to a gene. The DNA for the CDR3 is TGCGCCAGCAGCTTATCGCCGGGACAGGGGGCGAGCTCCTATAATTCACCCCTCCACTTT. As protein: CASSLSPGQGASSYNSPLHF.

V gene TRBV19 combines with J gene TRBJ2-7; 7 bases agree with TRBD2. Unmatched junction bases numbered 5, after V lost 6 bases and J lost 0 bases. There are 14 residues in the CDR3. Germline-derived CDR1 and CDR2 are LNHDA and SQIVND (reference sequence). CDR3: CASSWGGSSYEQYF. The DNA for the CDR3 is TGTGCCAGTAGCTGGGGCGGGAGCTCCTACGAGCAGTACTTC.

This chain links TRBV9 with TRBJ2-1; 12 bases are shared with TRBD2. The V and J ends lost 0 bases and 10 bases, in that order; junction bases with no gene match: 8. Germline V gene lookup returns CDR1 SGDLS and CDR2 YYNGEE. The CDR3 length is 16 residues. DNA of the CDR3: TGTGCCAGCAGCGTAGGGCTAGCGGGAGGGGGGCACGAGCAGTTCTTC. Its protein product is CASSVGLAGGGHEQFF.

V usage is TRBV4-1 and J usage is TRBJ2-2; D unclear. The CDR3 totals 18 residues. Trimming removed 0 bases at V and 4 bases at J, with 18 bases between. Germline CDR1 is MGHRA and CDR2 is YSYEKL. The CDR3 reads CASSQEGSQTLRTGELFF. CDR3 in DNA: TGCGCCAGCAGCCAAGAGGGCAGCCAAACTCTCCGCACCGGGGAGCTGTTTTTT.

V gene TRBV5-1 combines with J gene TRBJ1-2; D might be TRBD1 (5 bases). The CDR3 runs 13 residues. The germline V gene has CDR1 SGHRS and CDR2 YFSETQ. V was shortened by 4 bases and J by 3 bases, with 10 bases between the two germline ends. The DNA for the CDR3 is TGCGCCAGCAGCACCTCGGGGGACTATGGCTACACCTTC. This sequence encodes CASSTSGDYGYTF.

The chain joins TRBV19 to TRBJ2-7; TRBD2 agrees at 8 bases. This CDR3 spans 12 amino acids. The junction had 4 bases not matched to a gene; V was cut back by 6 bases and J by 6 bases. Germline V gene data show CDR1 as LNHDA and CDR2 as SQIVND (reference sequence). The CDR3 coding sequence is TGTGCCAGTAGCCCCCGGGAGGGCGAGCAGTACTTC. Translation gives CASSPREGEQYF.

This chain uses TRBV7-2 with TRBJ2-3; 11 bases match TRBD2. Germline CDR1 is SGHTA and CDR2 is FQGNSA. CDR3 size: 18 residues. The V gene end was trimmed by 0 bases and the J gene end by 1 base; junction bases not matched to a gene: 6. In DNA, the CDR3 is TGTGCCAGCAGCTTAGCGCCGCTAGCGGGAGGACGCACAGATACGCAGTATTTT. This sequence encodes CASSLAPLAGGRTDTQYF.

This clone was seen only a few times. This chain links TRBV5-6 with TRBJ1-2, with 12 bases that match TRBD1. Looked up from germline, CDR1 is SGHDT and CDR2 is YYEEEE. The V and J ends lost 7 bases and 4 bases, in that order; junction bases with no gene match: 2. The length of the CDR3 is 13 residues. CDR3 DNA sequence: TGTGCCAGCTGGGACAGGGGGCTCTATGGCTACACCTTC. It codes for CASWDRGLYGYTF.

The CDR3 is CASSLITRLQETQYF. As DNA, the CDR3 is TGTGCCAGCAGTCTCATAACCAGGCTTCAAGAGACCCAGTACTTC. The V call is TRBV28, the J call TRBJ2-5; D gene ambiguous. Trimming left V 5 bases short and J 2 bases short, with 15 bases between. CDR1 is MDHEN, CDR2 SYDVKM, per germline. The CDR3 totals 15 residues.

This chain connects TRBV2 to TRBJ2-2, with D perhaps matching TRBD1 (5 bases). Germline V gene lookup returns CDR1 SNHLY and CDR2 FYNNEI. The CDR3 spans 12 residues. Trimming stripped 6 bases from V and 8 bases from J, with 10 bases between. The chain's CDR3 is CASRDQGGELFF. The CDR3 DNA sequence: TGTGCCAGCAGGGATCAGGGTGGGGAGCTGTTTTTT.

The table lists this clone with a few counts. The chain combines TRBV7-2 with TRBJ1-5, with D perhaps matching TRBD1 (6 bases). The germline gives CDR1 SGHTA, CDR2 FQGNSA. CDR3 size: 14 residues. The V gene lost 6 bases and the J gene lost 4 bases, with 13 bases spanning the gap. Here the CDR3 DNA reads TGTGCCAGCAGGGGGGCCCGAGGGAATCAGCCCCAGCATTTT. Translation: CASRGARGNQPQHF.

The V call is TRBV20-1, the J call TRBJ2-7; 8 positions match TRBD2. From germline, CDR1 is DFQATT and CDR2 SNEGSKA (reference sequence). The CDR3 is 14 residues long. V gave up 3 bases and J gave up 6 bases; unmatched junction bases: 10. CDR3 protein: CSASNSGGPREQYF. CDR3 in DNA: TGCAGTGCTAGTAATTCGGGAGGGCCCCGCGAGCAGTACTTC.

V is TRBV29-1 and J is TRBJ1-1; 7 nucleotides align to TRBD1. V lost 5 bases, J lost 4 bases, and 10 bases stayed unmatched. This CDR3 comprises 14 residues. Germline V lookup: CDR1 SQVTM, CDR2 ANQGSEA. CDR3 sequence: CSVSPKTGLTEAFF. The CDR3 coding sequence is TGCAGCGTTTCTCCAAAGACAGGGCTCACTGAAGCTTTCTTT.

As DNA, the CDR3 is TGCGCCAGCAGTCAATCAGACAACTCGTCGATCGCCGGTGAGCAGTTCTTC. It translates to CASSQSDNSSIAGEQFF. The V call is TRBV23-1, the J call TRBJ2-1, with D uncertain. TRBV23-1 is placed among ORFs of uncertain function. V was cut by 0 bases and J by 9 bases, with 21 bases left in between. CDR3 length equals 17 residues.

This chain links TRBV5-1 with TRBJ1-3, with D hard to call. The germline V gene encodes CDR1 SGHRS and CDR2 YFSETQ. V was shortened by 6 bases and J by 0 bases, with 10 bases between the two germline ends. The length of the CDR3 is 14 residues. The CDR3, as DNA: TGCGCCAGCACCGACCGGAGCTCTGGAAACACCATATATTTT. Amino acids: CASTDRSSGNTIYF.

The V gene is TRBV7-9, the J gene TRBJ1-4, with D perhaps TRBD1 (6 bases). This CDR3 spans 17 amino acids. The V and J ends lost 3 bases and 6 bases respectively, with 20 bases between them. CDR1 and CDR2 (germline): SEHNR, FQNEAQ (reference sequence). In DNA, the CDR3 is TGTGCCAGCAGCTTGGGGAGGGGGAGCTCCCGGGATGAAAAACTGTTTTTT. It codes for CASSLGRGSSRDEKLFF. The full variable domain, with the rest looked up from reference TRBV7-9 and TRBJ1-4, is DTGVSQNPRHKITKRGQNVTFRCDPISEHNRLYWYRQTLGQGPEFLTYFQNEAQLEKSRLLSDRFSAERPKGSFSTLEIQRTEQGDSAMYLCASSLGRGSSRDEKLFFGSGTQLSVL.

This chain joins TRBV7-2 and TRBJ2-6; 7 bases map to TRBD2. After removal of 11 bases from V and 0 bases from J, the junction contained 4 bases not matched to a gene. CDR1 is SGHTA and CDR2 is FQGNSA in the germline V gene. This CDR3 contains 14 residues. This chain's CDR3 is CALAADSGANVLTF. The DNA for the CDR3 is TGTGCCCTAGCGGCGGACTCTGGGGCCAACGTCCTGACTTTC.

In this sample, this clone turned up a few times. The chain has TRBV2 and TRBJ1-5, with TRBD1 as a possible D gene (6 bases). Germline loops: CDR1 SNHLY, CDR2 FYNNEI. Trimming cost V 5 bases and J 1 base, with 12 bases left between them. This CDR3 comprises 15 residues. This CDR3 reads CASSYLQGSNQPQHF. The CDR3 coding sequence is TGTGCCAGCAGTTACCTACAGGGAAGCAATCAGCCCCAGCATTTT.

This sequence joins TRBV18 and TRBJ1-2, with 7 bases identical to TRBD1. V lost 3 bases to trimming and J lost 7 bases; unmatched junction nucleotides: 5. Per the germline V gene, CDR1 is KGHSH and CDR2 is LQKENI. This CDR3 spans 13 amino acids. Here the CDR3 reads CASSPDRERGYTF. CDR3 DNA sequence: TGTGCCAGCTCACCCGACAGGGAGCGTGGCTACACCTTC.

V and J are TRBV5-1 and TRBJ1-5, with 7 bases that match TRBD1. The CDR3 consists of 16 residues. In germline, CDR1 is SGHRS, CDR2 YFSETQ. V gave up 4 bases and J gave up 2 bases; unmatched junction bases: 9. DNA for the CDR3: TGCGCCAGCAGCCCGGACAGGCTGGGGGGCAATCAGCCCCAGCATTTT. Translating gives CASSPDRLGGNQPQHF.

J is TRBJ1-1 and V is TRBV29-1; possibly TRBD1 for D (5 bases). The V and J ends lost 4 bases and 1 base respectively, with 10 bases between them. The CDR3 is 13 amino acids. Germline CDR1 reads SQVTM; CDR2 reads ANQGSEA. The CDR3 reads CSVGQTANTEAFF. CDR3 coding DNA: TGCAGCGTTGGGCAGACAGCGAACACTGAAGCTTTCTTT.

J is TRBJ2-2 and V is TRBV5-1; D perhaps matches TRBD1 (6 bases). Between the trimmed V and J ends, which lost 4 bases and 4 bases, there was a span of 17 bases. Germline V gives CDR1 SGHRS, CDR2 YFSETQ. The CDR3 is 16 amino acids. Here the CDR3 DNA reads TGCGCCAGCAGCCCTGCGGCAGGGGATGGCACCGGGGAGCTGTTTTTT. This sequence encodes CASSPAAGDGTGELFF.

The rearrangement links TRBV27 to TRBJ2-1; D is uncertain. The germline CDR1 and CDR2 sequences are MNHEY and SMNVEV (reference sequence). V lost 3 bases and J 4 bases, leaving 10 bases between the germline ends. The CDR3 is made up of 14 amino acids. For the CDR3, the DNA is TGTGCCAGCAGTTTTTTGCCGGAGTACAATGAGCAGTTCTTC. Translated: CASSFLPEYNEQFF.

In its sample, this clone was seen a few times. Other DNA sequences in the sample encode the same CDR3. This sequence joins TRBV18 and TRBJ2-1; weak D call: TRBD2 (7 bases). The CDR3 contains 15 residues. Germline V gene data show CDR1 as KGHSH and CDR2 as LQKENI. The V and J ends lost 3 bases and 1 base respectively, with 10 bases between them. In DNA, the CDR3 is TGTGCCAGCTCACCGGGGGGGGCTTCCTACAATGAGCAGTTCTTC. This codes for CASSPGGASYNEQFF. The full variable domain, rest sourced from reference TRBV18 and TRBJ2-1, is NAGVMQNPRHLVRRRGQEARLRCSPMKGHSHVYWYRQLPEEGLKFMVYLQKENIIDESGMPKERFSAEFPKEGPSILRIQQVVRGDSAAYFCASSPGGASYNEQFFGPGTRLTVL.

This chain joins TRBV27 and TRBJ2-6, with a tentative D call TRBD2 (6 bases). V was cut by 1 base and J by 2 bases, with 6 bases left in between. Per the germline V gene, CDR1 is MNHEY and CDR2 is SMNVEV (reference sequence). The CDR3 sequence is 15 residues long. This CDR3 reads CASSLWGAGANVLTF. DNA of the CDR3: TGTGCCAGCAGTTTATGGGGGGCTGGGGCCAACGTCCTGACTTTC.

The rearrangement joins TRBV29-1 to TRBJ2-5; D perhaps matches TRBD2 (6 bases). CDR1 is SQVTM and CDR2 is ANQGSEA in the germline V gene. V lost 4 bases to trimming and J lost 4 bases, with 13 bases between them. The CDR3 loop spans 13 amino acids. The DNA of the CDR3 is TGCAGCGTTGGGTACGGGGGATTAGAGACCCAGTACTTC. This translates into CSVGYGGLETQYF. The complete variable domain, with remaining parts taken from reference TRBV29-1 and TRBJ2-5, reads SAVISQKPSRDICQRGTSLTIQCQVDSQVTMMFWYRQQPGQSLTLIATANQGSEATYESGFVIDKFPISRPNLTFSTLTVSNMSPEDSSIYLCSVGYGGLETQYFGPGTRLLVL.

This clone has only a few counts. J is TRBJ2-1 and V is TRBV18, with TRBD2 identical over 9 bases. The V and J ends lost 3 bases and 7 bases, in that order; junction bases with no gene match: 10. CDR3 size: 16 residues. The germline CDR1 and CDR2 sequences are KGHSH and LQKENI. CDR3 in amino acids: CASSPVPSGTANEQFF. The DNA of the CDR3 is TGTGCCAGCTCACCTGTGCCTAGCGGGACCGCGAATGAGCAGTTCTTC.